Listed below are T cell receptor beta chains from one sample, sequenced in a study of cytomegalovirus exposure and HLA in healthy donors. Repertoires were generated with immunoSEQ multiplex PCR, while TCRdb's copy carries only in-frame clones and drops some. The top ten hold 0.67% of the sample, which has 100,000 to 130,000 clones, around 95% seen once. Sequenced: PBMCs. The source of these receptors is a woman under 30 in good health and CMV-seronegative. The CDR3 runs from the conserved cysteine through the conserved F or W. The D gene is left open where the match is weak. Part of the rows lack a size; the others show once, few, many or a class for expanded clones.

CDR3nt: TGTGCCAGCAGCCCCGACGGGGGTTCCTACGAGCAGTACTTC
CDR3aa: CASSPDGGSYEQYF
v_gene: TRBV4-2
d_gene: -
abundance: -
j_gene: TRBJ2-7

CDR3nt: TGTGCCAGCAGCATTACAGAGAACACTGAAGCTTTCTTT
CDR3aa: CASSITENTEAFF
v_gene: TRBV9
d_gene: -
abundance: -
j_gene: TRBJ1-1

CDR3nt: TGTGCCATCAGTGAGCCGGGACTAGCGGGGGGAGATACGCAGTATTTT
CDR3aa: CAISEPGLAGGDTQYF
v_gene: TRBV10-3
d_gene: TRBD2
abundance: once
j_gene: TRBJ2-3

CDR3nt: TGTGCCAGCAGCCTAGGAGCGGGGAGTTACGAGCAGTACTTC
CDR3aa: CASSLGAGSYEQYF
v_gene: TRBV7-8
d_gene: TRBD2
abundance: -
j_gene: TRBJ2-7

CDR3nt: TGTGCCAGCAGTCCATTCGGGGTTGGGCACAATGAGCAGTTCTTC
CDR3aa: CASSPFGVGHNEQFF
v_gene: TRBV28
d_gene: -
abundance: -
j_gene: TRBJ2-1

CDR3nt: TGTGCCATCAGAAAACAGGGGGACACTGAAGCTTTCTTT
CDR3aa: CAIRKQGDTEAFF
v_gene: TRBV10-3
d_gene: TRBD1
abundance: -
j_gene: TRBJ1-1

CDR3nt: TGTGCCAGCAGCTTAGGGCTAGCTAGGACAGATACGCAGTATTTT
CDR3aa: CASSLGLARTDTQYF
v_gene: TRBV7-2
d_gene: -
abundance: once
j_gene: TRBJ2-3

CDR3nt: TGCGCCAGCAGCCAAGGTATGGTCCAAAACTTGGGCTACACCTTC
CDR3aa: CASSQGMVQNLGYTF
v_gene: TRBV4-1
d_gene: -
abundance: -
j_gene: TRBJ1-2

CDR3nt: TGTGCCAGCAGCAGACAGGGTCTGCCAACTAATGAAAAACTGTTTTTT
CDR3aa: CASSRQGLPTNEKLFF
v_gene: TRBV2
d_gene: TRBD1
abundance: -
j_gene: TRBJ1-4

CDR3nt: TGTGCCAGCAGCGTGGAGCGTCTGAGCACAGATACGCAGTATTTT
CDR3aa: CASSVERLSTDTQYF
v_gene: TRBV5-4
d_gene: -
abundance: -
j_gene: TRBJ2-3

CDR3nt: TGTGCCAGCAGCCCTCTCCTAAATTTGAACACTGAAGCTTTCTTT
CDR3aa: CASSPLLNLNTEAFF
v_gene: TRBV11-2
d_gene: -
abundance: -
j_gene: TRBJ1-1

CDR3nt: TGTGCCAGCAGCGTGGGACAGAATGAAAAACTGTTTTTT
CDR3aa: CASSVGQNEKLFF
v_gene: TRBV5-8
d_gene: TRBD1
abundance: -
j_gene: TRBJ1-4

CDR3nt: TGTGCCAGCAGCGGACTAGCGGGGGCGAGGGTAGAGACCCAGTACTTC
CDR3aa: CASSGLAGARVETQYF
v_gene: TRBV6-6
d_gene: TRBD2
abundance: -
j_gene: TRBJ2-5

CDR3nt: TGTGCCAGCAGTGCGCGGGAAGCGGAGACCCAGTACTTC
CDR3aa: CASSAREAETQYF
v_gene: TRBV6-1
d_gene: -
abundance: few
j_gene: TRBJ2-5

CDR3nt: TGTGCCAGCAGTTTACTGACAGCCCTTAACTATGGCTACACCTTC
CDR3aa: CASSLLTALNYGYTF
v_gene: TRBV28
d_gene: -
abundance: -
j_gene: TRBJ1-2

CDR3nt: TGTGCCAGCAGTCGTTCAGGGCTCACTAATGAAAAACTGTTTTTT
CDR3aa: CASSRSGLTNEKLFF
v_gene: TRBV2
d_gene: -
abundance: -
j_gene: TRBJ1-4

CDR3nt: TGTGCCAGCAGTAGGGACAGGGCCGATTCGAACACTGAAGCTTTCTTT
CDR3aa: CASSRDRADSNTEAFF
v_gene: TRBV11-3
d_gene: TRBD1
abundance: -
j_gene: TRBJ1-1

CDR3nt: TGTGCCATCAGTGAGTCGCAGAACTATGGCTACACCTTC
CDR3aa: CAISESQNYGYTF
v_gene: TRBV10-3
d_gene: -
abundance: -
j_gene: TRBJ1-2